These 2 T cell receptor beta chains share one sample of origin, sequenced in a study of neurological immune-mediated disorders. From the 5' RACE reads, TCRdb called clonotypes with MiXCR, one entry per CDR3 protein. This sample yields roughly 44,000 distinct CDR3 sequences, of which about 6% are seen a single time; 0.57% belongs to the top ten. Sequenced material: CD4+ T cells from blood. Receptor source: a woman aged 35 to 49 in good health.

The table lists this clonotype with many counts. The genes are TRBV6-5 and TRBJ2-6; D remains ambiguous. This CDR3 has 18 residues. Looked up from germline, CDR1 is MNHEY and CDR2 is SVGAGI. V was shortened by 6 bases and J by 1 base, with 19 bases between the two germline ends. Here the CDR3 reads CASSPGRALGSGANVLTF. The CDR3 coding sequence is TGTGCCAGCAGCCCCGGACGCGCCTTGGGGTCTGGGGCCAACGTCCTGACTTTC.

This clonotype was counted ten times or more. The gene calls are TRBV4-3 and TRBJ2-1; 11 bases agree with TRBD1. V shed 2 bases and J 7 bases; nucleotides not matched to a gene: 4. The CDR3 runs 15 residues. Looked up from germline, CDR1 is LGHNA and CDR2 is YSLEER. The CDR3 nucleotides read TGCGCCAGCAGCCAACCGGGACAGGGGGGTAATGAGCAGTTCTTC. Protein product: CASSQPGQGGNEQFF.